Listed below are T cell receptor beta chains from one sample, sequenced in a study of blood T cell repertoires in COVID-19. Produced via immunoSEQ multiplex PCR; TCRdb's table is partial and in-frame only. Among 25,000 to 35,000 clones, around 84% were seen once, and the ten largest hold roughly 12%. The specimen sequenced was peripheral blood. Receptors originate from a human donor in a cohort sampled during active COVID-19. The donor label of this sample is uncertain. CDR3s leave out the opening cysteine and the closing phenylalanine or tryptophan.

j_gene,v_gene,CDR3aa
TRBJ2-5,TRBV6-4,ASSDRGETQY
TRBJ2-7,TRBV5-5,ASSSGQSYEQY
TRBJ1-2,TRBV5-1,ASKSDPGGDGYT
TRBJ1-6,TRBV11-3,ASRTRGYNSPLH
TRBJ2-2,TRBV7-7,ASSLEGGADGELF
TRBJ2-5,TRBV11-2,ASSLVEETQY
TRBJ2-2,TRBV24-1,ATSDIVRGTGELF
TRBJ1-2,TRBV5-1,ASSLQGVPYGYT
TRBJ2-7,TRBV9,ASSSHSYEQY
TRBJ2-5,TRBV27,ASSPRLFQETQY
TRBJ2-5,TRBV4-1,ASSPGTVMETQY
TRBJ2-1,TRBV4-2,ASSHGGRSSYNEQF
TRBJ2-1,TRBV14,ASSQDLGGDYNEQF
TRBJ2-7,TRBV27,ASSLGTGPYEQY
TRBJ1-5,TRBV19,ASRRGLGYQPQH
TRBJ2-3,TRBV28,ASEGPGTDTQY
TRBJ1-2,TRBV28,ASSLWTGDRDGYT
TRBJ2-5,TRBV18,ATRRRGTSGSYQETQY
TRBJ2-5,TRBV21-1,ASSKETRWWGPQETQY
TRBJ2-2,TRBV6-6,ASSYLPGANTGELF
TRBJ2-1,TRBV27,ASSPGLLRYNEQF
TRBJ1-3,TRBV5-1,ASSLEAGASGNTIY
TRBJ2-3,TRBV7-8,ASSLRYRGTDTQY
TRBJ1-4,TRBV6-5,ASSRLNEKLF
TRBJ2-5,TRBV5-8,ASSLPYLGLRETQY
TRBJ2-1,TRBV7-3,ATSPSGITNEQF
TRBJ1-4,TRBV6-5,ASIYRGPNEKLF
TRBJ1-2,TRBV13,ASSASPGQNYGYT
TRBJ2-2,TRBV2,ASRGDINTGELF
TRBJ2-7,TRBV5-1,ASSAGRTYEQY
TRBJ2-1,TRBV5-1,ASSLRQLDNEQF
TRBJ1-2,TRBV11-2,ASSLTGFGGYT
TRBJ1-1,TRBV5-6,ASSLGLRGDTEAF
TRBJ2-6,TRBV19,ASSPRLAGAGANVLT
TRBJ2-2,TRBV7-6,ASSLEGVNTGELF
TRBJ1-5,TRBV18,ASSWGGGSQPQH
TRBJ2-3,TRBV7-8,ASAGGSGRDTQY
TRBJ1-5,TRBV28,ASSPGDKRRNQPQH
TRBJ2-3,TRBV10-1,ASSAGHFSTDTQY
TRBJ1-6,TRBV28,ASSLMDRDNSPLH
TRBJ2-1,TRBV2,AISARLAGGPVGTYNEQF
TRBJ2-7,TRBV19,ASSIYTGTYEQY
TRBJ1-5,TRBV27,ASRQAMTGSNQPQH
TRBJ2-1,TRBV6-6,ASRDTSIYNEQF
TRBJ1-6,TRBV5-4,ASSSGSNSPLH
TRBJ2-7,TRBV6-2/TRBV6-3,ASSYSPTGTGEQY
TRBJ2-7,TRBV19,ASSREGTYEQY
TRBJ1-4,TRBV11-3,ASSSGGGADEKLF
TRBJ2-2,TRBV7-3,ASSFSGTSGTGELF
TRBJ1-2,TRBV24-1,ATSSQGLGYT
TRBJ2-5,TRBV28,ASSFGLAEETQY
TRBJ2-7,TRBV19,ASSISPGTGTMQY
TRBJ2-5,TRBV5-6,ASSLGEGETQY
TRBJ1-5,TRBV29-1,SVGTGVQPQH
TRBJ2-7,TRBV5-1,ASSRNFLGQGEQY